Shown below are 22 T cell receptor beta chains from a single sample sequenced in a study of Graves' ophthalmopathy and Graves' hyperthyroidism (dated by TCRdb to between 2017 and 2018). The sample was run on an Illumina HiSeq 2000. For repertoire sequencing, the TCR beta CDR3 regions were amplified from RNA transcripts. A first-round RT-PCR used HTBI primers with the Qiagen OneStep RT-PCR kit, followed by a second-round multiplex PCR, size selection and purification. The public reads were reprocessed in TCRdb via fastp at Q25 and MiXCR, keeping in-frame beta chains. Rows are combined by CDR3 protein, so each entry shows the most common genes and DNA. This sample gives around 660,000 distinct CDR3 sequences in total; more than 40% of them show up just once. Roughly 3% of the sample comes from the top ten. The sequencing input was peripheral blood. These receptors all come from an adult man with Graves' ophthalmopathy.

The genes are TRBV7-2 and TRBJ1-1, with TRBD1 matching 10 bases. In germline, CDR1 is SGHTA, CDR2 FQGNSA. The length of the CDR3 is 14 residues. V lost 6 bases and J lost 5; bases outside the gene matches: 6. The CDR3 DNA sequence: TGTGCCAGCAGTCTGGACAGGGGGGAAACTGAAGCTTTCTTT. Protein sequence: CASSLDRGETEAFF.

This clonotype was observed many times. The chain combines TRBV24-1 with TRBJ1-5, with 7 bases that match TRBD1. Per germline, CDR1 KGHDR and CDR2 SFDVKD. This CDR3 has 16 amino acids. The V segment lost 3 bases and the J segment 0 bases; nucleotides outside the gene matches: 4. The DNA of the CDR3 is TGTGCCACCAGTGATGACAGGGATGGTAGCAATCAGCCCCAGCATTTT. Protein product: CATSDDRDGSNQPQHF.

This clonotype was recorded many times. The rearrangement joins TRBV9 to TRBJ1-1; unclear D gene. V was cut by 0 bases and J by 5 bases, with 14 bases left in between. Per the germline V gene, CDR1 is SGDLS and CDR2 is YYNGEE. This CDR3 has 15 residues. The CDR3 region has the DNA TGTGCCAGCAGCGTAGAGGAGGGAGGTAGGACTGAAGCTTTCTTT. Its translation is CASSVEEGGRTEAFF.

The chain uses TRBV7-8 and TRBJ2-7; 10 positions agree with TRBD1. J lost 6 bases, V lost 5 bases, and 7 bases had no gene match. This CDR3 has 14 amino acids. CDR1 and CDR2 (germline): SGHVS, FQNEAQ. CDR3 region: CASSSPGQGPEQYF. The DNA for the CDR3 is TGTGCCAGCAGCAGCCCGGGACAGGGGCCCGAGCAGTACTTC.

The rearrangement links TRBV10-3 to TRBJ1-1; 7 bases line up with TRBD1. The CDR3 runs 15 residues. Trimming removed 6 bases from V and 1 base from J; junction bases left unmatched: 8. Germline V CDR1 and CDR2: ENHRY, SYGVKD. The CDR3 DNA reads as TGTGCCATCAGGGCGGCGGGGACAGCGAACACTGAAGCTTTCTTT. Residues: CAIRAAGTANTEAFF.

The chain couples TRBV5-1 to TRBJ2-7; tentatively, D is TRBD2 (5 bases). Trimming left V 5 bases short and J 3 bases short, with 18 bases between. Germline V gene sequence: CDR1 SGHRS, CDR2 YFSETQ. The CDR3 runs 15 residues. CDR3: CASRARTGLLYEQYF. CDR3 in DNA: TGCGCCAGCAGGGCGAGGACGGGATTGCTCTACGAGCAGTACTTC.

Of note for this clonotype: The junction departs from germline at one end; a sequencing error may be responsible. V and J are TRBV7-9 and TRBJ2-7; 11 positions match TRBD1. In germline, CDR1 is SEHNR, CDR2 FQNEAQ (reference sequence). CDR3 length: 14 amino acids. DNA for the CDR3: TGCGCCAGCAGCCAGCCCGGGACAGGGGGTTCCCAGTACTTC. Amino acids: CASSQPGTGGSQYF.

J is TRBJ2-5 and V is TRBV15, with 10 bases aligning to TRBD1. The CDR3 is 18 amino acids. V lost 0 bases and J lost 5; bases outside the gene matches: 12. Germline V CDR1 and CDR2: LNHNV, YYDKDF (reference sequence). The CDR3 region has the DNA TGTGCCACCAGCAGAGACGGTTCGACAGGGGGCGTCCATGAGACCCAGTACTTC. This gives the protein CATSRDGSTGGVHETQYF.

In its sample, this clonotype was seen many times. The chain uses TRBV15 and TRBJ2-3; possibly TRBD2 for D (5 bases). This CDR3 spans 16 amino acids. Trimming stripped 0 bases from V and 2 bases from J, with 12 bases between. CDR1 LNHNV and CDR2 YYDKDF come from the germline V gene (reference sequence). In nucleotides, the CDR3 is TGTGCCACCAGCAGAGAGAAGCGGCTCATCACAGATACGCAGTATTTT. As protein: CATSREKRLITDTQYF.

This clonotype was observed at least ten times. The chain uses TRBV24-1 and TRBJ2-7; D remains ambiguous. Looked up from germline, CDR1 is KGHDR and CDR2 is SFDVKD. This CDR3 region has 13 residues. The V end lost 4 bases, the J end lost 7 bases, and 13 bases lay between the germline ends. The DNA of the CDR3 is TGTGCCACCAGTGAGACCGGGCGGCGGGAGCAGTACTTC. Translated, it gives CATSETGRREQYF.

This chain uses TRBV15 with TRBJ1-6; 11 bases are shared with TRBD1. Germline loops: CDR1 LNHNV, CDR2 YYDKDF (reference sequence). The CDR3 totals 16 residues. With V trimmed by 3 bases and J by 13 bases, 11 bases remained unmatched. The CDR3 sequence is CATSSSGQGDFAPLHF. The CDR3 nucleotides read TGTGCCACCAGCAGCTCGGGACAGGGGGATTTCGCGCCCCTCCACTTT.

This clonotype has a count of ten or more. The rearrangement links TRBV24-1 to TRBJ2-5; 11 nucleotides line up with TRBD2. Germline-derived CDR1 and CDR2 are KGHDR and SFDVKD. This CDR3 is 15 amino acids long. V lost 5 bases to trimming and J lost 2 bases; unmatched junction nucleotides: 3. Here the CDR3 DNA reads TGTGCCACCAGTGGGACTAGCGGGCGACAAGAGACCCAGTACTTC. Its translation: CATSGTSGRQETQYF.

The chain employs TRBV10-2 and TRBJ2-5; no reliable D call. V lost 4 bases and J lost 4, with 13 bases in between. The CDR3 sequence is 14 residues long. Germline lookup yields CDR1 WSHSY and CDR2 SAAADI. This chain's CDR3 is CASSVVGLGETQYF. In DNA, the CDR3 is TGCGCCAGCAGTGTAGTGGGCCTGGGAGAGACCCAGTACTTC.

This clonotype was seen at least ten times. The chain has TRBV10-1 and TRBJ1-5; D not resolved. Germline values: CDR1 WNHNN, CDR2 SYGVQD (reference sequence). The CDR3 consists of 15 residues. Trimming took off 8 bases at V and 2 bases at J, with 16 bases between the two ends. The CDR3: CASLRVRARNQPQHF. The CDR3 nucleotides are TGCGCCAGCTTGAGAGTTAGGGCCCGCAATCAGCCCCAGCATTTT.

The rearrangement joins TRBV18 to TRBJ1-5; unclear D gene. Per germline, CDR1 KGHSH and CDR2 LQKENI. The germline V and J ends were trimmed by 3 bases and 11 bases, with 17 bases remaining between them. The CDR3 totals 14 residues. The CDR3 loop is CASSPGVGNEAQHF. The DNA of the CDR3 is TGTGCCAGCTCACCGGGAGTGGGGAATGAGGCCCAGCATTTT.

The table lists this clonotype with many counts. The V call is TRBV20-1, the J call TRBJ2-5; a weak D match, TRBD2 (6 bases). Trimming stripped 5 bases from V and 4 bases from J, with 14 bases between. The CDR3 runs to 13 residues. The germline CDR1 and CDR2 sequences are DFQATT and SNEGSKA (reference sequence). The CDR3 spells CSAQTSSRETQYF. The CDR3 DNA follows: TGCAGTGCTCAGACTAGTAGCAGAGAGACCCAGTACTTC.

Details on this clonotype: The missing conserved phenylalanine or tryptophan at the end of this CDR3 makes a read error likely. V usage is TRBV7-6 and J usage is TRBJ1-2; 11 positions agree with TRBD1. Germline V gene data show CDR1 as SGHVS and CDR2 as FNYEAQ. This CDR3 comprises 16 residues. V lost 3 bases to trimming and J lost 4 bases; unmatched junction nucleotides: 7. The CDR3, as DNA: TGTGCCAGCAGCTTGGACAGGGGGCTAGGTATCTATGGCTACACCCTC. It yields the protein CASSLDRGLGIYGYTL.

The V and J genes are TRBV10-3 and TRBJ1-1; D perhaps matches TRBD1 (5 bases). The CDR3 covers 11 residues. Trimming stripped 6 bases from V and 5 bases from J, with 7 bases between. Germline CDR1 ENHRY, CDR2 SYGVKD. CDR3 DNA: TGTGCCATCAGGCGGGGGACTGAAGCTTTCTTT. This gives the protein CAIRRGTEAFF.

The CDR3 here is CASKQGVSYEQYF. DNA for the CDR3: TGTGCCAGCAAACAGGGGGTCTCCTACGAGCAGTACTTC. This chain connects TRBV2 to TRBJ2-7; TRBD1 matches 8 bases. The CDR3 extends over 13 amino acids. The germline CDR1 and CDR2 sequences are SNHLY and FYNNEI. The J segment lost 0 bases and the V segment lost 7 bases, leaving 2 bases of the junction unmatched.

As regards this clonotype: The junction and the germline gene differ at one end; a read error may be behind it. The genes are TRBV2 and TRBJ1-4; D is undetermined. The germline V gene encodes CDR1 SNHLY and CDR2 FYNNEI. The CDR3 length is 15 residues. CDR3 protein: CAGSQVSLANEKLFF. DNA of the CDR3: TGTGCCGGCAGCCAGGTATCGTTGGCTAATGAAAAACTGTTTTTT.

This clonotype has at least ten counts. This rearrangement joins TRBV11-2 to TRBJ1-4; D might be TRBD1 (5 bases). Germline V gene sequence: CDR1 SGHAT, CDR2 FQNNGV. The CDR3 runs 15 residues. V was trimmed by 5 bases and J by 4 bases, leaving 14 bases between them. This CDR3 is CASSARQSLNEKLFF. Here the CDR3 DNA reads TGTGCCAGCAGCGCTAGACAGAGTCTTAATGAAAAACTGTTTTTT.

This clonotype was seen repeatedly, ten times or more. The chain couples TRBV19 to TRBJ1-5, with 10 positions matching TRBD1. Germline CDR1 LNHDA, CDR2 SQIVND (reference sequence). V was pared by 0 bases and J by 5 bases, with 4 bases of the junction left unmatched. CDR3 size: 16 residues. This CDR3 is CASSIDLGTGDQPQHF. The CDR3, as DNA: TGTGCCAGTAGTATAGATCTTGGGACAGGGGATCAGCCCCAGCATTTT.